The source of this TCR beta chain is a study of shared clonotypes between healthy human individuals. Study details: Per donor, CD8 memory used one plate, CD8 naive used two, CD4 memory used three and CD4 naive used three.

The authors' processing: Filtering was not the same, since immunoSEQ gave junction-only sequences without quality scores. Clones were read by immunoSEQ multiplex PCR, and TCRdb kept only the in-frame ones, dropping some. V, J and clone size are those of that table, while D and trimming were read from the DNA. This sample carries 2.3 million or so clones, approximately 93% of them seen once, and the ten largest clones take 0.39%. Trimming took 2 bases from V and 2 from J, leaving 10 bases between them. The CDR3 spans 14 residues. From germline, CDR1 is SGHDT and CDR2 YYEEEE. This chain joins TRBV5-6 and TRBJ1-1; weak D call: TRBD1 (6 bases). The source is a man between 18 and 29 years old in good health. Some clones in this sample may be carry-over from other donors' samples. What was sequenced was naive CD4+ T cells from PBMCs. The subset denotes: CD45RA+ positively selected. The CDR3 nucleotides are TGTGCCAGCAGCTTAACGGACAGAAACACTGAAGCTTTCTTT. Residues: CASSLTDRNTEAFF.